This T cell receptor (beta chain) was documented in a study of shared clonotypes between healthy human individuals. Whole-study findings and limits: Generation of non-shared clonotypes was less probable than generation of clonotypes shared by all four donors.

Clones were sequenced by immunoSEQ multiplex PCR, and TCRdb holds only the in-frame ones, with some missing. The data hold about 580,000 clones, with roughly 98% observed a single time. Note on this clone: The antigen remains undetermined.

CD8 cells classed as naive were CD45RO-negative and positively selected for CCR7, excluding terminally differentiated effector memory CD45RA+ cells. This CDR3 has 16 residues. Per germline, CDR1 LNHDA and CDR2 SQIVND (reference sequence). The V and J ends lost 6 bases and 1 base respectively, with 18 bases between them. This clonotype was obtained from a young man in good health. Sequencing was performed on naive CD8+ T cells sorted from blood. This chain connects TRBV19 to TRBJ1-1; D remains unclear. Here the CDR3 reads CASSYIITEPNTEAFF. CDR3 coding DNA: TGTGCCAGTAGCTATATTATAACAGAGCCGAACACTGAAGCTTTCTTT.